This T cell receptor beta chain is drawn from a study of blood T cells in healthy people across ages. This CDR3 is 16 amino acids long. Germline V gene lookup returns CDR1 LGHDT and CDR2 YNNKEL (reference sequence). Between the trimmed V and J ends, which lost 4 bases and 5 bases, there was a span of 19 bases. Of note for this clonotype: What it binds is unknown.

Study-level results: The recorded TCR beta diversity per million T cells decreased in a roughly linear manner with age. Unsorted PBMC material precluded a definitive naive versus antigen-experienced comparison. With naive T cell percentage, TCR beta diversity showed a strong correlation.

Using a J-beta primer mix together with a sample-barcoded 5' primer, a second PCR was run for roughly 7 to 12 cycles. Each CDR3 protein is one row after TCRdb ran MiXCR on the 5' RACE reads. Of more than 1,400,000 distinct CDR3 sequences in the sample, roughly 40% are singletons; the top ten hold approximately 7.9%. The chain couples TRBV3-1 to TRBJ2-3; D is perhaps TRBD1 or TRBD2 (6 bases each). Sequences were obtained from blood. The TCR comes from a woman aged 18 to 35 in good health. The CDR3 region is CASSPRRSGAKDTQYF. CDR3 sequence (DNA): TGTGCCAGCAGCCCCCGTAGGTCGGGGGCAAAAGATACGCAGTATTTT.